This T cell receptor beta chain was sequenced during a study of T cell responses to AZD1222 COVID-19 vaccine. On the study more broadly: Pooled together were second doses at about 4 or about 12 weeks.

Study results and caveats: When two AZD1222 doses had been given, Spike-specific TCR breadth and depth rose. In all cases, repertoires were sampled only after the peak T cell response. The donor group comprised mostly white British people and more females; the analysis possibly underestimated clonal diversity.

A note on this clone: Its antigen is unknown.

Produced via immunoSEQ multiplex PCR; TCRdb's table is partial and in-frame only. The table records around 130,000 clones, 70% to 90% of them present only once. Trimming removed 6 bases at V and 3 bases at J, with 11 bases between. The CDR3 runs to 13 residues. The source was peripheral blood, collected on day 0 of AZD1222 vaccination. The rearrangement uses TRBV12-3 or TRBV12-4 and TRBJ1-1; D gene ambiguous. This TCR was recovered from an adult in good health. DNA for the CDR3: TGTGCCAGCAGAGCGAGGGCCTACACTGAAGCTTTCTTT. Translating gives CASRARAYTEAFF.